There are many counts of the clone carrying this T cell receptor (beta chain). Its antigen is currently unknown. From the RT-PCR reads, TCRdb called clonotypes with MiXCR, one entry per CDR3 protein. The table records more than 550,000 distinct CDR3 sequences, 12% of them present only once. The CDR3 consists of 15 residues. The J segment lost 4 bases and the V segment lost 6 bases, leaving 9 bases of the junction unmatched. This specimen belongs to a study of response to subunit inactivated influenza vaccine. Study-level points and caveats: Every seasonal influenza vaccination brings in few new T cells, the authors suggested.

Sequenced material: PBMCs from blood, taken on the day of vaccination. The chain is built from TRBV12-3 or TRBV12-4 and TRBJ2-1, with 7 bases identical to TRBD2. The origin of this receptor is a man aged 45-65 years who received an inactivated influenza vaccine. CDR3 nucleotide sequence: TGTGCCAGCAGGCACAACCGGGGGGTATACAATGAGCAGTTCTTC. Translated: CASRHNRGVYNEQFF.